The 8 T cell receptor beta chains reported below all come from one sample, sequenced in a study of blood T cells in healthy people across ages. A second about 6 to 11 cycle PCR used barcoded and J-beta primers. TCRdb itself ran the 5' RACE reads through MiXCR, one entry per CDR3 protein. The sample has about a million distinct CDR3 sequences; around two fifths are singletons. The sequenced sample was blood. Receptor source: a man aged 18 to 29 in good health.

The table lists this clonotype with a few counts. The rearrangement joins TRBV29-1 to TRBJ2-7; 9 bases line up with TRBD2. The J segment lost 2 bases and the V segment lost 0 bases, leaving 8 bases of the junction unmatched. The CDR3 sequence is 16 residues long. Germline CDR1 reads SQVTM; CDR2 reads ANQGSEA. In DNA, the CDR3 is TGCAGCGTTGAAGATCGGGGGCTAGCGGGGACCTACGAGCAGTACTTC. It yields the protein CSVEDRGLAGTYEQYF.

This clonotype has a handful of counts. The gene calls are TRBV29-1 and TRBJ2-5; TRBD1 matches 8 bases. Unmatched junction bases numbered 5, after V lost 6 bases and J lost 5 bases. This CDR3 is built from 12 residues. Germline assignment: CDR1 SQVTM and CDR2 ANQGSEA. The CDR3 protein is CSVKQGDETQYF. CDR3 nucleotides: TGCAGCGTAAAACAGGGGGATGAGACCCAGTACTTC.

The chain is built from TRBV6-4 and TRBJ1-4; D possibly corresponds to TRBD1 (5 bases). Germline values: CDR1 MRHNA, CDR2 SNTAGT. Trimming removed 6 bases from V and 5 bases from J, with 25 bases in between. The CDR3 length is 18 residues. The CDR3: CASSATGAAASVNEKLFF. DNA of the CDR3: TGTGCCAGCAGCGCTACCGGGGCCGCAGCAAGTGTAAATGAAAAACTGTTTTTT.

CDR3: CASSREAVSNQPQHF. The CDR3 DNA follows: TGTGCCAGCAGCCGAGAGGCGGTAAGCAATCAGCCCCAGCATTTT. The V gene is TRBV2, the J gene TRBJ1-5; D is unclear. Trimming took off 6 bases at V and 1 base at J, with 13 bases between the two ends. The CDR3 extends over 15 amino acids. Germline V CDR1 and CDR2: SNHLY, FYNNEI.

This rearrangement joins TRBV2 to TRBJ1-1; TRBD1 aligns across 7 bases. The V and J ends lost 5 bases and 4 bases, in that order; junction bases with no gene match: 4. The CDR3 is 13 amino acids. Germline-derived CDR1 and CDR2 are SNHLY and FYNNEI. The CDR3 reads CASSSRGFTEAFF. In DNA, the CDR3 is TGTGCCAGCAGTTCCAGGGGGTTCACTGAAGCTTTCTTT.

DNA for the CDR3: TGTGCCAGCAGTGACTCGACTAGCGGGGGAATCAGCTCCTACAATGAGCAGTACTTC. Amino acids: CASSDSTSGGISSYNEQYF. The chain combines TRBV6-4 with TRBJ2-7; TRBD2 matches at 12 bases. Unmatched junction bases numbered 16, after V lost 0 bases and J lost 7 bases. This CDR3 has 19 residues. Germline lookup yields CDR1 MRHNA and CDR2 SNTAGT.

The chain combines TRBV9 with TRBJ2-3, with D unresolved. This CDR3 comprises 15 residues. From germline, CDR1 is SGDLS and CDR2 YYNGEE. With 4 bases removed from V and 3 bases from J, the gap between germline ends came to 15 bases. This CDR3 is CASSPSWGTTDTQYF. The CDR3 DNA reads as TGTGCCAGCAGCCCCAGTTGGGGAACAACAGATACGCAGTATTTT.

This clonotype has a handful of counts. The chain's CDR3 is CASSNGTPNTGELFF. For the CDR3, the DNA is TGTGCCAGCAGCAACGGAACCCCGAACACCGGGGAGCTGTTTTTT. The J gene is TRBJ2-2, the V gene TRBV21-1. TRBV21-1 is termed a pseudogene. This CDR3 spans 15 amino acids.